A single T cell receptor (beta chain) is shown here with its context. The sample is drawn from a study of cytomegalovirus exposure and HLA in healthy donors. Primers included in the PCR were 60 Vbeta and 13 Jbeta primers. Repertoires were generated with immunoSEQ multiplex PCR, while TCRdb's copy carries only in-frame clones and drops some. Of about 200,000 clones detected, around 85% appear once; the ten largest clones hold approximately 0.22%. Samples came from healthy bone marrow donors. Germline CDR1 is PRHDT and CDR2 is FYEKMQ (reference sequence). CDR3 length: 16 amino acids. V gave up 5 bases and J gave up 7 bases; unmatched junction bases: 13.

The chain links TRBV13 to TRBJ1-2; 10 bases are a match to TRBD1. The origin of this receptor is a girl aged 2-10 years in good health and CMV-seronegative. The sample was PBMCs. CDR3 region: CASSLKMTGGLGGYTF. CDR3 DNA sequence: TGTGCCAGCAGCCTGAAGATGACAGGGGGCCTCGGTGGCTACACCTTC. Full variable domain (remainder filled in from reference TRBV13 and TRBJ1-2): AAGVIQSPRHLIKEKRETATLKCYPIPRHDTVYWYQQGPGQDPQFLISFYEKMQSDKGSIPDRFSAQQFSDYHSELNMSSLELGDSALYFCASSLKMTGGLGGYTFGSGTRLTVV.